This T cell receptor (beta chain) stems from a study of T cells in Graves' hyperthyroidism and ophthalmopathy. The CDR3 is 11 amino acids. Trimming stripped 6 bases from V and 4 bases from J, with 6 bases between. Germline V lookup: CDR1 SEHNR, CDR2 FQNEAQ (reference sequence). This clonotype was detected many times. The investigators amplified TCR beta CDR3 regions from RNA transcripts. HTBI primers were the set used in a first-round RT-PCR of the TCR CDR3. TCRdb reprocessed the multiplex PCR reads via MiXCR and lists one record per CDR3 protein. This table has roughly 800,000 distinct CDR3 sequences, 38% appearing once.

This chain connects TRBV7-9 to TRBJ1-1; D not resolved. Input material: blood. The source is a man aged 18 to 35 with Graves' hyperthyroidism. CDR3: CASRTSTEAFF. The CDR3 nucleotides read TGTGCCAGCAGAACATCCACTGAAGCTTTCTTT.